This TCR beta chain stems from a study of response to subunit inactivated influenza vaccine. Whole-study results and caveats: Few new T cells, the authors suggested, are recruited by each seasonal influenza vaccination.

TCRdb re-analysed the RT-PCR reads in MiXCR, keeping a single row per CDR3 protein. The table includes over 400,000 distinct CDR3 sequences, approximately 10% detected once. As to this clonotype: The antigen is undetermined.

This CDR3 contains 13 residues. CDR1 and CDR2 from the germline V gene are SEHNR and FQNEAQ (reference sequence). The V and J ends lost 5 bases and 7 bases respectively, with 14 bases between them. The chain couples TRBV7-9 to TRBJ1-2; no reliable D call. The source material was PBMCs from blood, sampled around seven weeks after vaccination. The receptor's source is a man aged 45-65 years who received an inactivated influenza vaccine. This CDR3 is CASSPAPGVGYTF. The DNA for the CDR3 is TGTGCCAGCAGCCCAGCCCCCGGAGTTGGCTACACCTTC. The full variable domain, rest sourced from reference TRBV7-9 and TRBJ1-2, is DTGVSQNPRHKITKRGQNVTFRCDPISEHNRLYWYRQTLGQGPEFLTYFQNEAQLEKSRLLSDRFSAERPKGSFSTLEIQRTEQGDSAMYLCASSPAPGVGYTFGSGTRLTVV.